These T cell receptor beta chains were read from a single sample in a study of beta chain features in type 1 diabetes. Measured with immunoSEQ multiplex PCR; TCRdb has only the in-frame clones, and not every one. The table records 450,000 to 550,000 clones, approximately 31% of them present only once. Sample: naive CD4+ T cells from blood. These receptors all come from a man aged 18 to 35 in good health. The CDR3 runs from the conserved cysteine through the conserved F or W. Fields, in order: clone size, V gene, J gene, D gene, CDR3 protein, CDR3 DNA. The D gene is left open where the match is weak. The listing skips clone size in some rows; elsewhere it reads once, few, many or a size class.

size: few; V: TRBV29-1; J: TRBJ1-1; D: TRBD1; CDR3: CSVTGQVNTEAFF; DNA: TGCAGCGTGACGGGACAGGTGAACACTGAAGCTTTCTTT
size: few; V: TRBV30; J: TRBJ1-2; D: NA; CDR3: CAWSPGHIYGYTF; DNA: TGTGCCTGGAGTCCGGGGCACATCTATGGCTACACCTTC
size: NA; V: TRBV6-5; J: TRBJ2-1; D: TRBD1; CDR3: CASSYLGQGVDEQFF; DNA: TGTGCCAGCAGTTACCTTGGACAGGGGGTCGATGAGCAGTTCTTC
size: NA; V: TRBV28; J: TRBJ1-1; D: NA; CDR3: CASSLGGGENTEAFF; DNA: TGTGCCAGCAGTTTAGGTGGAGGGGAGAACACTGAAGCTTTCTTT
size: NA; V: TRBV9; J: TRBJ1-2; D: NA; CDR3: CASSPILVTEWDGYTF; DNA: TGTGCCAGCAGCCCCATCCTGGTGACAGAATGGGATGGCTACACCTTC
size: NA; V: TRBV7-9; J: TRBJ1-2; D: TRBD1; CDR3: CASSSRQGEHYGYTF; DNA: TGTGCCAGCAGCTCAAGACAGGGCGAACACTATGGCTACACCTTC
size: NA; V: TRBV6-6; J: TRBJ2-6; D: NA; CDR3: CASVDRVSGANVLTF; DNA: TGTGCCAGCGTTGACCGGGTATCTGGGGCCAACGTCCTGACTTTC
size: few; V: TRBV9; J: TRBJ2-1; D: TRBD1; CDR3: CASSVYRGSYNEQFF; DNA: TGTGCCAGCAGCGTCTACAGGGGCTCCTACAATGAGCAGTTCTTC
size: NA; V: TRBV5-1; J: TRBJ2-7; D: NA; CDR3: CASSPVNRRKDEQYF; DNA: TGCGCCAGCAGCCCAGTTAACAGGCGAAAGGACGAGCAGTACTTC
size: few; V: TRBV20-1; J: TRBJ1-2; D: NA; CDR3: CSALPHYGYTF; DNA: TGCAGTGCTTTACCCCACTATGGCTACACCTTC
size: NA; V: TRBV7-9; J: TRBJ2-7; D: TRBD2; CDR3: CASSPGLAASYEQYF; DNA: TGTGCCAGCAGCCCAGGACTAGCGGCCTCCTACGAGCAGTACTTC
size: few; V: TRBV7-9; J: TRBJ1-4; D: TRBD1; CDR3: CASSARQGPATNEKLFF; DNA: TGTGCCAGCAGCGCCCGACAGGGACCAGCAACTAATGAAAAACTGTTTTTT
size: few; V: TRBV13; J: TRBJ2-1; D: TRBD2; CDR3: CASSLGPARQRGSDEQFF; DNA: TGTGCCAGCAGCTTAGGCCCAGCAAGACAGCGGGGTTCGGATGAGCAGTTCTTC
size: few; V: TRBV20-1; J: TRBJ2-1; D: NA; CDR3: CSASDYNEQFF; DNA: TGCAGTGCTAGTGACTACAATGAGCAGTTCTTC
size: few; V: TRBV7-2; J: TRBJ2-7; D: TRBD2; CDR3: CASGLNPGLVRF; DNA: TGTGCCAGCGGACTGAATCCGGGACTAGTTAGGTTC
size: NA; V: TRBV9; J: TRBJ2-7; D: NA; CDR3: CASSTTSSYEQYF; DNA: TGTGCCAGCAGCACGACTAGCTCCTACGAGCAGTACTTC
size: NA; V: TRBV2; J: TRBJ2-7; D: NA; CDR3: CASRFGRLAYEQYF; DNA: TGTGCCAGCAGATTCGGCAGGTTGGCCTACGAGCAGTACTTC
size: NA; V: TRBV7-9; J: TRBJ2-7; D: TRBD2; CDR3: CASSSERGGSSYEQYF; DNA: TGTGCCAGCAGCTCAGAACGGGGCGGGAGCTCCTACGAGCAGTACTTC
size: NA; V: TRBV19; J: TRBJ2-2; D: NA; CDR3: CASSTWTIGELFF; DNA: TGTGCCAGTAGTACCTGGACAATCGGGGAGCTGTTTTTT
size: NA; V: TRBV29-1; J: TRBJ2-3; D: NA; CDR3: CSVMGGPGGTDTQYF; DNA: TGCAGCGTCATGGGGGGGCCGGGAGGAACAGATACGCAGTATTTT
size: NA; V: TRBV5-4; J: TRBJ2-3; D: TRBD2; CDR3: CASSDSGNTDTQYF; DNA: TGTGCCAGCAGCGACAGCGGGAACACAGATACGCAGTATTTT